One and the same sample provided the 19 T cell receptor beta chains below, sequenced in a study of T cells in narcolepsy. Data came from immunoSEQ multiplex PCR; TCRdb stores just in-frame clones and leaves some out. The top ten hold roughly 1.7% of the sample, which has around 20,000 clones, 83% seen once. The sequenced sample was memory (CD45RA-) CD4+ T cells from blood. Every receptor here comes from a human donor in good health.

The rearrangement uses TRBV27 and TRBJ1-1, with D possibly being TRBD1 (5 bases). The CDR3 is 15 residues long. The V end was cut by 2 bases, the J end by 2 bases, with 12 bases between. Germline CDR1 MNHEY, CDR2 SMNVEV (reference sequence). CDR3 residues: CASSLGRDSNTEAFF. CDR3 coding DNA: TGTGCCAGCAGTTTAGGCAGGGACTCTAACACTGAAGCTTTCTTT.

The genes are TRBV4-2 and TRBJ2-3; 11 bases align to TRBD1. After removal of 3 bases from V and 4 bases from J, the junction contained 3 bases not matched to a gene. The germline V gene encodes CDR1 LGHNA and CDR2 YNFKEQ. The CDR3 spans 15 residues. CDR3 region: CASSHRTGGADTQYF. In DNA form, the CDR3 reads TGTGCCAGCAGCCATCGGACAGGGGGCGCAGATACGCAGTATTTT.

This chain joins TRBV2 and TRBJ1-2; 11 nucleotides match TRBD1. This CDR3 has 14 amino acids. J was trimmed by 5 bases and V by 5 bases; bases with no gene match: 4. Germline lookup yields CDR1 SNHLY and CDR2 FYNNEI. CDR3 in amino acids: CASSSGTGGYGYTF. The CDR3 DNA reads TGTGCCAGCAGTTCCGGGACAGGGGGATATGGCTACACCTTC.

The chain carries TRBV5-6 and TRBJ2-7; 8 bases map to TRBD2. This CDR3 comprises 15 residues. Unmatched junction bases numbered 5, after V lost 3 bases and J lost 0 bases. Looked up from germline, CDR1 is SGHDT and CDR2 is YYEEEE. CDR3 protein: CASSSPGTSSYEQYF. Here the CDR3 DNA reads TGTGCCAGCAGCTCTCCCGGGACTAGCTCCTACGAGCAGTACTTC.

This clone was seen a handful of times. The genes are TRBV7-2 and TRBJ2-5; 7 nucleotides line up with TRBD1. Trimming at V came to 4 bases and at J to 5 bases, leaving 4 bases not matched to a gene. CDR3 length equals 13 residues. The germline V gene encodes CDR1 SGHTA and CDR2 FQGNSA. The CDR3 bases are TGTGCCAGCAGCTCGACAGGGTATGAGACCCAGTACTTC. Translated, it gives CASSSTGYETQYF.

This clone was found a few times. V usage is TRBV20-1 and J usage is TRBJ2-3; D may be TRBD2 (5 bases). In germline, CDR1 is DFQATT, CDR2 SNEGSKA (reference sequence). The CDR3 length is 11 residues. As DNA, the CDR3 is TGCAGCCTGCGGGTCACAGATACGCAGTATTTT. Translating gives CSLRVTDTQYF.

This clone was counted between two and nine times. The chain carries TRBV7-3 and TRBJ1-1, with a tentative D call TRBD1 (6 bases). The germline V and J ends were trimmed by 5 bases and 3 bases, with 16 bases remaining between them. Germline V CDR1 and CDR2: SGHTA, FQGTGA. The CDR3 is made up of 15 amino acids. CDR3 protein: CASSPQSGADTEAFF. The DNA for the CDR3 is TGTGCCAGCAGCCCCCAATCGGGGGCAGACACTGAAGCTTTCTTT.

The chain is built from TRBV28 and TRBJ2-7, with 8 bases that match TRBD1. From germline, CDR1 is MDHEN and CDR2 SYDVKM. This CDR3 region has 14 residues. V lost 7 bases and J lost 5; bases outside the gene matches: 10. CDR3 in amino acids: CASNRDRSADEQYF. In DNA, the CDR3 is TGTGCCAGCAACAGGGACAGGTCTGCGGACGAGCAGTACTTC. The full variable domain, with the rest looked up from reference TRBV28 and TRBJ2-7, is DVKVTQSSRYLVKRTGEKVFLECVQDMDHENMFWYRQDPGLGLRLIYFSYDVKMKEKGDIPEGYSVSREKKERFSLILESASTNQTSMYLCASNRDRSADEQYFGPGTRLTVT.

This clone was recorded once. J is TRBJ1-4 and V is TRBV10-3, with D hard to call. Germline-derived CDR1 and CDR2 are ENHRY and SYGVKD. The CDR3 contains 15 residues. V was pared by 3 bases and J by 7 bases, with 15 bases between. Here the CDR3 DNA reads TGTGCCATCAGTGATGTTGCAGCTCCGCGTGAAAAACTGTTTTTT. Its translation is CAISDVAAPREKLFF.

The chain has TRBV9 and TRBJ1-2, with D tentatively TRBD1 (5 bases). The CDR3 totals 14 residues. V shed 4 bases and J shed 5 bases, with 15 bases lying between them. Germline CDR1 reads SGDLS; CDR2 reads YYNGEE. The CDR3 is CASSIRDGVYGYTF. The CDR3 DNA sequence: TGTGCCAGCAGCATTCGGGACGGGGTTTATGGCTACACCTTC.

The table lists this clone with a few counts. The genes are TRBV9 and TRBJ2-2; no definite D call. V gave up 4 bases and J gave up 5 bases, with 18 bases separating them. This CDR3 spans 16 amino acids. The germline CDR1 and CDR2 sequences are SGDLS and YYNGEE. CDR3: CASSPQSLGLTGELFF. CDR3 nucleotides: TGTGCCAGCAGCCCACAAAGTCTGGGTTTAACCGGGGAGCTGTTTTTT.

The chain links TRBV7-2 to TRBJ2-7; D is unresolved. Germline CDR1 and CDR2: SGHTA and FQGNSA. The CDR3 contains 16 residues. V lost 1 base, J lost 2 bases, and 15 bases lay in between. DNA of the CDR3: TGTGCCAGCAGCTTAGACCTCGAAAGGGTCGCCTACGAGCAGTACTTC. Its translation is CASSLDLERVAYEQYF.

The chain combines TRBV30 with TRBJ1-5; a weak D match, TRBD1 (5 bases). This CDR3 is 16 amino acids long. V was pared by 0 bases and J by 7 bases, with 19 bases between. Germline CDR1 GTSNPN, CDR2 SVGIG (reference sequence). Here the CDR3 reads CAWSVGVSGDRQPQHF. Here the CDR3 DNA reads TGTGCCTGGAGTGTTGGCGTGTCGGGGGACCGACAGCCCCAGCATTTT.

J is TRBJ1-4 and V is TRBV9; 9 bases fit TRBD1. V lost 5 bases and J lost 7; bases outside the gene matches: 12. The germline V gene has CDR1 SGDLS and CDR2 YYNGEE. CDR3 length: 16 amino acids. CDR3 nucleotides: TGTGCCAGCAGTACTGATACAGGGGGCGCTGGTGAAAAACTGTTTTTT. It codes for CASSTDTGGAGEKLFF.

V gene TRBV19 combines with J gene TRBJ2-5; 8 bases map to TRBD1. The CDR3 is 13 amino acids. Trimming cost V 6 bases and J 5 bases; bases outside gene matches: 5. Germline V gives CDR1 LNHDA, CDR2 SQIVND (reference sequence). The CDR3 DNA reads TGTGCCAGTAGCCCCACAGGGGGGGAGACCCAGTACTTC. Translation: CASSPTGGETQYF.

The gene calls are TRBV7-9 and TRBJ1-5, with a possible D match to TRBD1 (5 bases). This CDR3 comprises 13 residues. The germline V gene has CDR1 SEHNR and CDR2 FQNEAQ (reference sequence). The ends were cut back, 8 bases at V and 5 bases at J, with 13 bases in the middle. Written as DNA, the CDR3 is TGTGCCAGCGCTCCCTTCAGGGATCAGCCCCAGCATTTT. Its protein product is CASAPFRDQPQHF.

This chain links TRBV7-2 with TRBJ2-1; 9 nucleotides align to TRBD2. This CDR3 has 15 amino acids. The J segment lost 4 bases and the V segment lost 5 bases, leaving 6 bases of the junction unmatched. CDR1 is SGHTA and CDR2 is FQGNSA in the germline V gene. Here the CDR3 reads CASSPTSGTYNEQFF. The CDR3 coding sequence is TGTGCCAGCAGCCCGACTAGCGGCACTTACAATGAGCAGTTCTTC.

The chain joins TRBV20-1 to TRBJ1-2; 8 positions agree with TRBD1. Unmatched junction bases numbered 7, after V lost 6 bases and J lost 10 bases. Per germline, CDR1 DFQATT and CDR2 SNEGSKA (reference sequence). This CDR3 has 11 residues. DNA of the CDR3: TGCAGTGCGGAAGGACAGGGCACCTACACCTTC. Translation gives CSAEGQGTYTF.

The chain couples TRBV6-5 to TRBJ1-2; 9 positions match TRBD1. The germline V gene has CDR1 MNHEY and CDR2 SVGAGI. The CDR3 length is 14 residues. The V gene end was trimmed by 6 bases and the J gene end by 4 bases; junction bases not matched to a gene: 6. The CDR3: CASSRQGGGYGYTF. In DNA, the CDR3 is TGTGCCAGCAGCCGACAGGGGGGTGGCTATGGCTACACCTTC.